This T cell receptor beta chain was recorded in a study of blood T cell repertoires in COVID-19. Study background: COVID-19 samples, acute and convalescent, were from the United States, Italy and Spain. The analysed material was cDNA or gDNA that came from T cells, B-cell-depleted T cells, or PBMCs.

CDR1 and CDR2 (germline): LGHNA, YSLEER. CDR3 size: 18 residues. Unmatched junction bases numbered 11, after V lost 0 bases and J lost 2 bases. Methods used by the authors: The assay estimated nucleated cells by amplifying reference gene primers. Using immunoSEQ multiplex PCR, the repertoire was profiled, and TCRdb retains in-frame clones only, with some absent. V and J calls and clone size follow that table, whereas D and trimming were derived from the DNA. The sample has about 160,000 clones, 87% seen once; the top ten hold roughly 3.9%. This clone was picked up a small number of times. J is TRBJ2-5 and V is TRBV4-3; 8 bases match TRBD2. The receptor was isolated from a woman aged 60-75 years who had recovered from COVID-19. The sample comprised peripheral blood. The CDR3 DNA sequence: TGCGCCAGCAGCCAAGAGGTCGGGCTAGCGGGTCGACAAGAGACCCAGTACTTC. Its protein product is CASSQEVGLAGRQETQYF.